The 32 T cell receptor beta chains below come from one sample, sequenced in a study of blood T cell repertoires in COVID-19. Profiling relied on immunoSEQ multiplex PCR, and the TCRdb table lists in-frame clones only, not all of them. This table has about 83,000 clones, 88% appearing once. Sequences were obtained from peripheral blood. The receptors derive from a human donor in a cohort sampled during active COVID-19.

The V gene is TRBV5-1, the J gene TRBJ2-3; 14 bases align to TRBD2. Germline CDR1 and CDR2: SGHRS and YFSETQ. J was trimmed by 1 base and V by 4 bases; bases with no gene match: 11. This CDR3 has 19 residues. The CDR3 DNA reads TGCGCCAGCAGCACGGGACTAGCGGGGGCCCCTCTTGGCACAGATACGCAGTATTTT. Protein product: CASSTGLAGAPLGTDTQYF.

This rearrangement joins TRBV6-5 to TRBJ1-1; D uncertain. The CDR3 is 12 residues long. The V gene's germline CDR1 is MNHEY and CDR2 SVGAGI. V was trimmed by 11 bases and J by 1 base, leaving 11 bases between them. For the CDR3, the DNA is TGTGCCTCACGAACACCGAACACTGAAGCTTTCTTT. Translation gives CASRTPNTEAFF.

The chain joins TRBV23-1 to TRBJ1-1; TRBD1 aligns across 8 bases. TRBV23-1 is annotated as an ORF whose role is uncertain. J gave up 3 bases and V 2 bases, and 5 bases lay outside the gene matches. The CDR3 runs 15 residues. CDR3 loop: CASSQTETGDTEAFF. The CDR3 coding sequence is TGCGCCAGCAGTCAAACCGAGACAGGGGACACTGAAGCTTTCTTT.

This clone was counted a few times. This chain connects TRBV15 to TRBJ1-2, with 8 bases fitting TRBD1. This CDR3 has 16 amino acids. Germline lookup yields CDR1 LNHNV and CDR2 YYDKDF (reference sequence). V dropped 2 bases and J dropped 1; count of bases not matched to a gene: 6. In nucleotides, the CDR3 is TGTGCCACCAGCAGACCTGGACAGGGACGTAACTATGGCTACACCTTC. Protein: CATSRPGQGRNYGYTF.

In this sample, this clone turned up once. This sequence joins TRBV5-1 and TRBJ2-1, with 14 bases aligning to TRBD2. The CDR3 has 18 amino acids. Trimming at V came to 0 bases and at J to 3 bases, leaving 5 bases not matched to a gene. Looked up from germline, CDR1 is SGHRS and CDR2 is YFSETQ. This CDR3 reads CASSLGTSGRSIYNEQFF. For the CDR3, the DNA is TGCGCCAGCAGCTTGGGGACTAGCGGGAGGAGTATCTACAATGAGCAGTTCTTC.

The genes are TRBV14 and TRBJ1-4, with TRBD1 matching over 7 bases. J gave up 8 bases and V 3 bases, and 9 bases lay outside the gene matches. Germline lookup yields CDR1 SGHDN and CDR2 FVKESK. The CDR3 totals 15 residues. In nucleotides, the CDR3 is TGTGCCAGCAGCCAGGGAACAGGGGTTTTGGAAAAACTGTTTTTT. As protein: CASSQGTGVLEKLFF.

The genes are TRBV2 and TRBJ2-7; 11 nucleotides align to TRBD1. The germline gives CDR1 SNHLY, CDR2 FYNNEI. The CDR3 covers 14 residues. V was clipped by 7 bases and J by 6 bases; unmatched bases: 8. The CDR3 here is CASNPGQGVREQYF. The CDR3 DNA sequence: TGTGCCAGCAACCCGGGACAGGGGGTCCGCGAGCAGTACTTC.

This chain links TRBV5-4 with TRBJ1-2; D remains ambiguous. The CDR3 loop spans 15 amino acids. The V and J ends lost 0 bases and 6 bases respectively, with 15 bases between them. The germline gives CDR1 SGHNT, CDR2 YYREEE (reference sequence). CDR3 loop: CASSLALDVGDGYTF. Here the CDR3 DNA reads TGTGCCAGCAGCTTGGCCTTGGACGTGGGAGATGGCTACACCTTC.

The rearrangement joins TRBV24-1 to TRBJ2-2; 9 bases are shared with TRBD1. This CDR3 has 17 amino acids. Trimming removed 2 bases from V and 2 bases from J; junction bases left unmatched: 5. Germline CDR1 and CDR2: KGHDR and SFDVKD. The CDR3 DNA is TGTGCCACCAGTGATTGGTGGGGACAGGGAAACACCGGGGAGCTGTTTTTT. Residues: CATSDWWGQGNTGELFF.

J is TRBJ1-2 and V is TRBV29-1; TRBD1 matches 9 bases. The V and J ends lost 3 bases and 8 bases, in that order; junction bases with no gene match: 7. The CDR3 is made up of 13 amino acids. CDR1 and CDR2 (germline): SQVTM, ANQGSEA. As DNA, the CDR3 is TGCAGCGTTGATGGACAGGGACAGGGCGGCTACACCTTC. This gives the protein CSVDGQGQGGYTF.

The chain carries TRBV19 and TRBJ2-3; TRBD2 might be the D (6 bases). This CDR3 has 14 residues. CDR1 is LNHDA and CDR2 is SQIVND in the germline V gene (reference sequence). Trimming took off 10 bases at V and 4 bases at J, with 18 bases between the two ends. The CDR3 reads CATRSAGRADTQYF. The CDR3 coding sequence is TGTGCCACTCGTTCTGCGGGGAGAGCAGATACGCAGTATTTT.

V gene TRBV11-2 combines with J gene TRBJ2-2; tentatively, D is TRBD2 (5 bases). The CDR3 extends over 12 amino acids. V was trimmed by 6 bases and J by 5 bases, leaving 7 bases between them. CDR1 is SGHAT and CDR2 is FQNNGV in the germline V gene. DNA for the CDR3: TGTGCCAGCAGAACTAGAACCGGGGAGCTGTTTTTT. Protein sequence: CASRTRTGELFF.

A few counts support this clone. The chain couples TRBV7-9 to TRBJ2-5; 7 positions match TRBD2. Per germline, CDR1 SEHNR and CDR2 FQNEAQ (reference sequence). V lost 6 bases, J lost 3 bases, and 7 bases stayed unmatched. The CDR3 runs to 14 residues. The DNA for the CDR3 is TGTGCCAGCAGGGACCAGAGCGGGGAAGAGACCCAGTACTTC. Its translation: CASRDQSGEETQYF.

A few counts support this clone. The gene calls are TRBV5-1 and TRBJ1-1; TRBD1 matches at 9 bases. V lost 4 bases and J lost 9; bases outside the gene matches: 10. This CDR3 has 14 residues. Germline CDR1 is SGHRS and CDR2 is YFSETQ. The CDR3 DNA reads as TGCGCCAGCAGCCAAACCCGACAGGGGGATAAAGCTTTCTTT. It encodes CASSQTRQGDKAFF.

This chain joins TRBV18 and TRBJ1-4; tentatively, D is TRBD1 (6 bases). Trimming shortened V by 2 bases and J by 7 bases, and 14 bases separated the two germline ends. Per germline, CDR1 KGHSH and CDR2 LQKENI. CDR3 length: 15 amino acids. The CDR3 protein is CASSPGAGAVEKLFF. The CDR3 DNA reads as TGTGCCAGCTCACCAGGAGCGGGGGCGGTTGAAAAACTGTTTTTT. Drawing the rest from reference TRBV18 and TRBJ1-4, the complete variable domain is NAGVMQNPRHLVRRRGQEARLRCSPMKGHSHVYWYRQLPEEGLKFMVYLQKENIIDESGMPKERFSAEFPKEGPSILRIQQVVRGDSAAYFCASSPGAGAVEKLFFGSGTQLSVL.

This clone was found once. The chain is built from TRBV4-3 and TRBJ1-4, with 8 bases identical to TRBD1. The V segment lost 1 base and the J segment 8 bases; nucleotides outside the gene matches: 3. Germline CDR1 LGHNA, CDR2 YSLEER. There are 14 residues in the CDR3. CDR3 sequence reads: CASSQGTGNEKLFF. In DNA, the CDR3 is TGCGCCAGCAGCCAAGGGACAGGGAACGAAAAACTGTTTTTT.

The genes are TRBV2 and TRBJ2-7, with a possible D match to TRBD1 (5 bases). The CDR3 is 14 residues long. In germline, CDR1 is SNHLY, CDR2 FYNNEI. The V gene lost 7 bases and the J gene lost 12 bases, with 25 bases spanning the gap. DNA for the CDR3: TGTGCCAGCAAGAACAGGTTCGCCCGTTCCCCGTTGTACTTC. Amino acids: CASKNRFARSPLYF.

The DNA of the CDR3 is TGTGCCAGTAGTATAGATGGACTAGCGGGATACTACGAGCAGTACTTC. Its protein is CASSIDGLAGYYEQYF. The chain has TRBV19 and TRBJ2-7, with 12 bases fitting TRBD2. The germline CDR1 and CDR2 sequences are LNHDA and SQIVND (reference sequence). The CDR3 covers 16 residues. The J segment lost 3 bases and the V segment lost 0 bases, leaving 3 bases of the junction unmatched.

This chain uses TRBV12-3 or TRBV12-4 with TRBJ1-2; D gene ambiguous. The CDR3 loop spans 12 amino acids. Deletions cut 1 base from V and 7 bases from J, with 7 bases between. The CDR3 loop reads CASSLEGSGYTF. Written as DNA, the CDR3 is TGTGCCAGCAGTTTAGAAGGGAGTGGCTACACCTTC.

This rearrangement joins TRBV2 to TRBJ1-5; 9 positions match TRBD1. This CDR3 comprises 16 residues. V shed 6 bases, J shed 0 bases, and the junction held 6 bases outside the gene matches. The V gene's germline CDR1 is SNHLY and CDR2 FYNNEI. The DNA for the CDR3 is TGTGCCAGCAGAAGGGACAGGGAATATAGCAATCAGCCCCAGCATTTT. It is translated as CASRRDREYSNQPQHF.

The chain recombines TRBV28 with TRBJ1-1; 9 nucleotides agree with TRBD1. V trimming: 6 bases; J trimming: 0 bases; junction bases outside the gene matches: 2. The CDR3 is made up of 14 amino acids. Germline CDR1 MDHEN, CDR2 SYDVKM. CDR3 amino acids: CASRGTGMNTEAFF. The CDR3 nucleotides are TGTGCCAGCAGAGGGACAGGGATGAACACTGAAGCTTTCTTT. Variable domain in full (rest from reference TRBV28 and TRBJ1-1): DVKVTQSSRYLVKRTGEKVFLECVQDMDHENMFWYRQDPGLGLRLIYFSYDVKMKEKGDIPEGYSVSREKKERFSLILESASTNQTSMYLCASRGTGMNTEAFFGQGTRLTVV.

This chain links TRBV5-4 with TRBJ1-2, with 7 bases matching TRBD1. The V segment lost 4 bases and the J segment 0 bases; nucleotides outside the gene matches: 12. The germline V gene encodes CDR1 SGHNT and CDR2 YYREEE (reference sequence). CDR3 length equals 17 residues. This CDR3 reads CASSPQPGQNSNYGYTF. The DNA of the CDR3 is TGTGCCAGCAGCCCCCAACCGGGACAGAACTCTAACTATGGCTACACCTTC.

This chain connects TRBV7-7 to TRBJ1-1; possibly TRBD1 for D (5 bases). The CDR3 is made up of 17 amino acids. Per the germline V gene, CDR1 is SSHAT and CDR2 is FNYEAQ (reference sequence). The germline V and J ends were trimmed by 7 bases and 5 bases, with 26 bases remaining between them. CDR3 bases: TGTGCCAGCAACCCCCCCCGGACAAGCTCCCGGGGGACTGAAGCTTTCTTT. It encodes CASNPPRTSSRGTEAFF.

The sample holds one count of this clone. V is TRBV4-3 and J is TRBJ1-6; weak D call: TRBD1 (5 bases). The CDR3 has 13 residues. The germline V gene encodes CDR1 LGHNA and CDR2 YSLEER. With 0 bases removed from V and 13 bases from J, the gap between germline ends came to 10 bases. CDR3 bases: TGCGCCAGCAGCCAAGATCCCGGGGGGCCCCTCCACTTT. Amino acid sequence: CASSQDPGGPLHF.

This chain links TRBV6-5 with TRBJ1-1; TRBD1 might be the D (6 bases). Germline V CDR1 and CDR2: MNHEY, SVGAGI. Trimming removed 5 bases at V and 11 bases at J, with 18 bases between. The CDR3 is 13 amino acids. The CDR3 region is CASSQQGKGSAFF. The CDR3 DNA reads TGTGCCAGCAGTCAACAGGGAAAGGGGTCGGCTTTCTTT.

This chain links TRBV27 with TRBJ1-1; D is possibly TRBD1 (5 bases). The CDR3 consists of 14 residues. The ends were cut back, 5 bases at V and 6 bases at J, with 16 bases in the middle. Germline loops: CDR1 MNHEY, CDR2 SMNVEV (reference sequence). The CDR3 nucleotides are TGTGCCAGCAGTACAGGCTGGAGTAGGGCTGAAGCTTTCTTT. Protein: CASSTGWSRAEAFF.

This clone has a single count. The rearrangement links TRBV5-1 to TRBJ1-4, with TRBD1 matching 7 bases. V lost 4 bases to trimming and J lost 0 bases; unmatched junction nucleotides: 15. Per the germline V gene, CDR1 is SGHRS and CDR2 is YFSETQ. This CDR3 is built from 19 residues. The CDR3 loop is CASSQTPGTEFATNEKLFF. Here the CDR3 DNA reads TGCGCCAGCAGCCAAACCCCCGGGACAGAGTTCGCAACTAATGAAAAACTGTTTTTT. Using reference TRBV5-1 and TRBJ1-4 for the parts outside the CDR3, the full variable domain is KAGVTQTPRYLIKTRGQQVTLSCSPISGHRSVSWYQQTPGQGLQFLFEYFSETQRNKGNFPGRFSGRQFSNSRSEMNVSTLELGDSALYLCASSQTPGTEFATNEKLFFGSGTQLSVL.

For this clone: The germline gene is not matched at one end of the junction; a read error may be the cause. The V gene is TRBV11-3, the J gene TRBJ2-5, with 8 positions matching TRBD2. This CDR3 spans 13 amino acids. Germline CDR1 reads SGHNT; CDR2 reads YENEEA. CDR3 sequence (DNA): TGTGCCAGCAGCTCCGGACTAGCCGACCCCCAACACTTC. This gives the protein CASSSGLADPQHF.

The chain combines TRBV5-1 with TRBJ2-5; maybe TRBD1 (6 bases). The CDR3 runs to 14 residues. The ends were cut back, 0 bases at V and 5 bases at J, with 11 bases in the middle. Per germline, CDR1 SGHRS and CDR2 YFSETQ. DNA of the CDR3: TGCGCCAGCAGCTTGGGTCAGGGGTCGGAGACCCAGTACTTC. This translates into CASSLGQGSETQYF. Drawing the rest from reference TRBV5-1 and TRBJ2-5, the complete variable domain is KAGVTQTPRYLIKTRGQQVTLSCSPISGHRSVSWYQQTPGQGLQFLFEYFSETQRNKGNFPGRFSGRQFSNSRSEMNVSTLELGDSALYLCASSLGQGSETQYFGPGTRLLVL.

This clone was detected only once. The chain links TRBV3-1 (or the pseudogene TRBV3-2) to TRBJ2-2; TRBD1 is a possible D gene (5 bases). Trimming cost V 3 bases and J 5 bases, with 10 bases left between them. In germline, CDR1 is LGHDT, CDR2 YNNKEL (reference sequence). This CDR3 region has 14 residues. This CDR3 reads CASSHSGRTGELFF. The DNA of the CDR3 is TGTGCCAGCAGCCATTCAGGGCGAACCGGGGAGCTGTTTTTT.

The chain combines TRBV5-4 with TRBJ2-3, with TRBD2 matching over 11 bases. The trim removed 6 bases at V and 7 bases at J, leaving 16 bases unmatched. Germline values: CDR1 SGHNT, CDR2 YYREEE (reference sequence). CDR3 length equals 17 residues. For the CDR3, the DNA is TGTGCCAGCACCCTGGACGGTAGCGGGAGGGCCGGAAATACGCAGTATTTT. Translation: CASTLDGSGRAGNTQYF.

The V and J genes are TRBV5-4 and TRBJ1-2; the D is unclear. V was clipped by 1 base and J by 7 bases, with 14 bases between them. The length of the CDR3 is 14 residues. CDR1 and CDR2 from the germline V gene are SGHNT and YYREEE (reference sequence). The chain's CDR3 is CASSLRSGEGGYTF. CDR3 in DNA: TGTGCCAGCAGCTTGAGGTCTGGGGAGGGTGGCTACACCTTC.